Shown below are 32 T cell receptor beta chains from a single sample sequenced in a study of cytomegalovirus exposure and HLA in healthy donors. The PCR had 60 Vbeta and 13 Jbeta primers. The method was immunoSEQ multiplex PCR; TCRdb's version includes in-frame clones alone and lacks a portion of them. The repertoire holds some 150,000 clones, with roughly 80% as singletons. The sequencing input was PBMCs. These receptors were obtained from a man aged 25 to 45 in good health and CMV-seropositive.

The chain recombines TRBV2 with TRBJ2-7; 7 bases map to TRBD1. There are 14 residues in the CDR3. With 7 bases clipped from V and 6 bases from J, the junction kept 12 bases outside the gene matches. Germline V gene data show CDR1 as SNHLY and CDR2 as FYNNEI. CDR3 bases: TGTGCCAGCACGAATCCGGGACAGTTTATCGAGCAGTACTTC. Translating it yields CASTNPGQFIEQYF.

CDR3 bases: TGTGCCAGCAGCCAGGCTCCAGGCTCCTACAATGAGCAGTTCTTC. This gives the protein CASSQAPGSYNEQFF. The chain employs TRBV7-6 and TRBJ2-1; D unresolved. The V end was cut by 5 bases, the J end by 0 bases, with 11 bases between. The CDR3 spans 15 residues. Per germline, CDR1 SGHVS and CDR2 FNYEAQ.

The chain recombines TRBV28 with TRBJ1-2; 8 bases match TRBD1. The CDR3 sequence is 15 residues long. V was clipped by 4 bases and J by 8 bases; unmatched bases: 12. Germline V gives CDR1 MDHEN, CDR2 SYDVKM. CDR3 bases: TGTGCCAGCAGTTCCCCCTCCCAGGGGGCAGGGGGCTACACCTTC. This translates into CASSSPSQGAGGYTF.

This chain links TRBV6-7 with TRBJ2-7; maybe TRBD2 (6 bases). TRBV6-7 is placed among ORFs of uncertain function. V lost 5 bases, J lost 7 bases, and 18 bases lay in between. The CDR3 covers 14 residues. DNA of the CDR3: TGTGCCAGCAGTCCACCGGGACCGGGGGAGGAGCAGTACTTC. It encodes CASSPPGPGEEQYF.

The chain is built from TRBV7-2 and TRBJ2-1, with 8 bases that match TRBD1. Germline CDR1 is SGHTA and CDR2 is FQGNSA. This CDR3 comprises 16 residues. V lost 5 bases, J lost 6 bases, and 12 bases stayed unmatched. Here the CDR3 reads CASSPYLRTGSNEQFF. DNA of the CDR3: TGTGCCAGCAGCCCGTACCTTCGGACAGGGTCCAATGAGCAGTTCTTC.

The chain employs TRBV19 and TRBJ2-2; 10 bases match TRBD1. Germline V gene sequence: CDR1 LNHDA, CDR2 SQIVND (reference sequence). V dropped 7 bases and J dropped 7; count of bases not matched to a gene: 9. The length of the CDR3 is 15 residues. CDR3 amino acids: CASTSRQGAGGELFF. Here the CDR3 DNA reads TGTGCCAGTACCTCCCGACAGGGGGCAGGCGGGGAGCTGTTTTTT.

V is TRBV7-9 and J is TRBJ1-4; TRBD1 matches 10 bases. Trimming at V came to 6 bases and at J to 6 bases, leaving 10 bases not matched to a gene. There are 16 residues in the CDR3. CDR1 is SEHNR and CDR2 is FQNEAQ in the germline V gene (reference sequence). The CDR3 DNA sequence: TGTGCCAGCAGTCCAGACAGGGGGCATAGAGATGAAAAACTGTTTTTT. As protein: CASSPDRGHRDEKLFF.

This rearrangement joins TRBV18 to TRBJ1-1; weak D call: TRBD1 (5 bases). CDR1 is KGHSH, CDR2 LQKENI, per germline. V lost 4 bases to trimming and J lost 2 bases, with 11 bases between them. The CDR3 is 14 amino acids. The CDR3 DNA reads as TGTGCCAGCTCACGGACGGGGGACAACACTGAAGCTTTCTTT. Protein product: CASSRTGDNTEAFF.

V usage is TRBV7-9 and J usage is TRBJ1-2; the match to TRBD1 covers 7 bases. The CDR3 contains 15 residues. CDR1 is SEHNR and CDR2 is FQNEAQ in the germline V gene (reference sequence). V lost 5 bases and J lost 5; bases outside the gene matches: 11. In DNA form, the CDR3 reads TGTGCCAGCAGCGTAAACAGGGGAGGAGGGTATGGCTACACCTTC. It codes for CASSVNRGGGYGYTF.

CDR3 protein: CASSPKGDERYSSGANVLTF. The CDR3 DNA reads as TGTGCCAGCAGCCCCAAGGGTGACGAGCGGTACAGCTCTGGGGCCAACGTCCTGACTTTC. V gene TRBV13 combines with J gene TRBJ2-6; D might be TRBD2 (5 bases). Trimming removed 5 bases from V and 0 bases from J, with 23 bases in between. Germline-derived CDR1 and CDR2 are PRHDT and FYEKMQ (reference sequence). The CDR3 runs 20 residues. The full variable domain, in which reference TRBV13 and TRBJ2-6 provide the parts outside the CDR3, is AAGVIQSPRHLIKEKRETATLKCYPIPRHDTVYWYQQGPGQDPQFLISFYEKMQSDKGSIPDRFSAQQFSDYHSELNMSSLELGDSALYFCASSPKGDERYSSGANVLTFGAGSRLTVL.

The chain uses TRBV10-3 and TRBJ2-2; 7 bases align to TRBD1. Trimming took 6 bases from V and 3 from J; bases not matched to a gene: 7. Germline CDR1 and CDR2: ENHRY and SYGVKD. This CDR3 has 15 amino acids. CDR3 amino acids: CAISNRGVDTGELFF. The CDR3 DNA reads as TGTGCCATCAGCAACAGGGGTGTAGACACCGGGGAGCTGTTTTTT.

This chain connects TRBV28 to TRBJ2-4; D unresolved. Trimming left V 4 bases short and J 4 bases short, with 2 bases between. CDR1 and CDR2 (germline): MDHEN, SYDVKM. CDR3 length equals 11 residues. The CDR3 nucleotides are TGTGCCAGCAGTTCGAAAAACATTCAGTACTTC. Amino acids: CASSSKNIQYF.

J is TRBJ2-7 and V is TRBV5-6; 8 bases are shared with TRBD2. The CDR3 runs 15 residues. The V and J ends lost 1 base and 3 bases, in that order; junction bases with no gene match: 6. The germline V gene has CDR1 SGHDT and CDR2 YYEEEE. CDR3 DNA sequence: TGTGCCAGCAGCTTGCATGCCAGCGGGAGCTACGAGCAGTACTTC. Translation: CASSLHASGSYEQYF.

V and J are TRBV13 and TRBJ2-4; 7 nucleotides align to TRBD2. CDR1 and CDR2 from the germline V gene are PRHDT and FYEKMQ (reference sequence). This CDR3 contains 16 residues. V trimming: 3 bases; J trimming: 1 base; junction bases outside the gene matches: 6. The CDR3 DNA follows: TGTGCCAGCAGCTTTGAAATGGGGGGGGCCAAAAACATTCAGTACTTC. It is translated as CASSFEMGGAKNIQYF.

The rearrangement uses TRBV28 and TRBJ1-2, with 9 bases identical to TRBD1. There are 17 residues in the CDR3. The V gene's germline CDR1 is MDHEN and CDR2 SYDVKM. The ends lost 2 bases at V and 2 bases at J; junction bases unmatched: 9. In DNA, the CDR3 is TGTGCCAGCAGTTTAGGGGGACAGGGATCATCCAACTATGGCTACACCTTC. Translating gives CASSLGGQGSSNYGYTF.

The rearrangement links TRBV7-9 to TRBJ2-1; 11 bases align to TRBD2. The CDR3 is made up of 17 amino acids. The V gene end was trimmed by 4 bases and the J gene end by 2 bases; junction bases not matched to a gene: 7. Germline V lookup: CDR1 SEHNR, CDR2 FQNEAQ (reference sequence). The CDR3 DNA reads as TGTGCCAGCAGCTCAACAGGGACTAGCGGTCCCTACAATGAGCAGTTCTTC. Translated: CASSSTGTSGPYNEQFF.

The rearrangement joins TRBV7-2 to TRBJ2-1, with 9 bases aligning to TRBD1. Germline V CDR1 and CDR2: SGHTA, FQGNSA. CDR3 length: 14 residues. Trimming took 0 bases from V and 9 from J; bases not matched to a gene: 3. The CDR3 DNA reads as TGTGCCAGCAGCTTAGCAGACAGGGGGTTTGAGCAGTTCTTC. Translated: CASSLADRGFEQFF. The variable domain in full, with the rest retrieved from reference TRBV7-2 and TRBJ2-1, is GAGVSQSPSNKVTEKGKDVELRCDPISGHTALYWYRQSLGQGLEFLIYFQGNSAPDKSGLPSDRFSAERTGGSVSTLTIQRTQQEDSAVYLCASSLADRGFEQFFGPGTRLTVL.

V gene TRBV2 combines with J gene TRBJ1-5; perhaps TRBD1 as D (5 bases). This CDR3 is 17 amino acids long. The V gene lost 3 bases and the J gene lost 0 bases, with 15 bases spanning the gap. Germline V gene lookup returns CDR1 SNHLY and CDR2 FYNNEI. The CDR3: CASSDRHGGISNQPQHF. DNA for the CDR3: TGTGCCAGCAGTGATCGGCACGGGGGGATTAGCAATCAGCCCCAGCATTTT.

The chain joins TRBV5-4 to TRBJ2-7, with TRBD1 as a possible D gene (6 bases). V lost 4 bases, J lost 1 base, and 12 bases lay in between. This CDR3 has 14 amino acids. CDR1 and CDR2 (germline): SGHNT, YYREEE (reference sequence). CDR3 sequence (DNA): TGTGCCAGCAGCCCAGACAGGAATTCCTACGAGCAGTACTTC. This encodes CASSPDRNSYEQYF. Combining the CDR3 with reference TRBV5-4 and TRBJ2-7 gives the whole variable domain ETGVTQSPTHLIKTRGQQVTLRCSSQSGHNTVSWYQQALGQGPQFIFQYYREEENGRGNFPPRFSGLQFPNYSSELNVNALELDDSALYLCASSPDRNSYEQYFGPGTRLTVT.

This chain joins TRBV15 and TRBJ2-7, with 9 bases that match TRBD1. This CDR3 has 13 residues. CDR1 is LNHNV, CDR2 YYDKDF, per germline (reference sequence). V shed 3 bases and J 7 bases; nucleotides not matched to a gene: 4. Here the CDR3 reads CATSRTGGREQYF. CDR3 DNA: TGTGCCACCAGCAGGACAGGGGGACGGGAGCAGTACTTC. Full variable domain (missing parts from reference TRBV15 and TRBJ2-7): DAMVIQNPRYQVTQFGKPVTLSCSQTLNHNVMYWYQQKSSQAPKLLFHYYDKDFNNEADTPDNFQSRRPNTSFCFLDIRSPGLGDTAMYLCATSRTGGREQYFGPGTRLTVT.

This clone was seen a few times. This chain links TRBV7-2 with TRBJ2-1, with 7 bases lining up with TRBD2. This CDR3 spans 15 amino acids. After removal of 4 bases from V and 9 bases from J, the junction contained 12 bases not matched to a gene. CDR1 and CDR2 from the germline V gene are SGHTA and FQGNSA. The CDR3 is CASSSLATVNGEQFF. For the CDR3, the DNA is TGTGCCAGCAGCTCACTAGCGACCGTTAATGGTGAGCAGTTCTTC.

The V and J genes are TRBV4-2 and TRBJ2-1, with D uncertain. V lost 4 bases and J lost 5, with 6 bases in between. Looked up from germline, CDR1 is LGHNA and CDR2 is YNFKEQ. The CDR3 contains 12 residues. CDR3 nucleotide sequence: TGTGCCAGCAGCCCGGTAAACAATGAGCAGTTCTTC. This encodes CASSPVNNEQFF.

The chain couples TRBV5-1 to TRBJ2-1; no reliable D call. V lost 2 bases and J 6 bases, leaving 6 bases between the germline ends. The CDR3 is 12 residues long. Germline CDR1 reads SGHRS; CDR2 reads YFSETQ. The CDR3 sequence is CASSFEFNEQFF. The CDR3 DNA sequence: TGCGCCAGCAGCTTTGAGTTCAATGAGCAGTTCTTC.

This clone was picked up a small number of times. The V gene is TRBV5-4, the J gene TRBJ2-5; 8 bases map to TRBD2. V dropped 0 bases and J dropped 11; count of bases not matched to a gene: 12. CDR3 length equals 15 residues. The germline CDR1 and CDR2 sequences are SGHNT and YYREEE (reference sequence). The DNA of the CDR3 is TGTGCCAGCAGCTTGGCGGCTAGCGGGTGGAATGAGCAGTACTTC. This sequence encodes CASSLAASGWNEQYF. Combining the CDR3 with reference TRBV5-4 and TRBJ2-5 gives the whole variable domain ETGVTQSPTHLIKTRGQQVTLRCSSQSGHNTVSWYQQALGQGPQFIFQYYREEENGRGNFPPRFSGLQFPNYSSELNVNALELDDSALYLCASSLAASGWNEQYFGPGTRLLVL.

The chain carries TRBV19 and TRBJ2-7, with 11 bases matching TRBD2. The J segment lost 5 bases and the V segment lost 5 bases, leaving 14 bases of the junction unmatched. Germline lookup yields CDR1 LNHDA and CDR2 SQIVND (reference sequence). The CDR3 has 17 amino acids. The CDR3 DNA reads TGTGCCAGTAGTTCCGACTCGGTACTAGCGGGAGCCCACGAGCAGTACTTC. Its translation: CASSSDSVLAGAHEQYF.

This clone has only a few counts. The chain combines TRBV15 with TRBJ1-2; 11 bases align to TRBD1. CDR1 and CDR2 from the germline V gene are LNHNV and YYDKDF (reference sequence). J was trimmed by 3 bases and V by 4 bases; bases with no gene match: 4. The CDR3 covers 15 residues. DNA for the CDR3: TGTGCCACCAGCAACCGGGACAGGGGGGACTATGGCTACACCTTC. This gives the protein CATSNRDRGDYGYTF.

This clone was observed a single time. The chain employs TRBV7-2 and TRBJ2-1, with 9 bases fitting TRBD1. The length of the CDR3 is 15 residues. Germline values: CDR1 SGHTA, CDR2 FQGNSA. The trim removed 5 bases at V and 3 bases at J, leaving 5 bases unmatched. The CDR3 region is CASSLTGQGYNEQFF. CDR3 nucleotides: TGTGCCAGCAGCCTCACGGGACAGGGCTACAATGAGCAGTTCTTC. The variable domain in full, with the rest retrieved from reference TRBV7-2 and TRBJ2-1, is GAGVSQSPSNKVTEKGKDVELRCDPISGHTALYWYRQSLGQGLEFLIYFQGNSAPDKSGLPSDRFSAERTGGSVSTLTIQRTQQEDSAVYLCASSLTGQGYNEQFFGPGTRLTVL.

This chain connects TRBV27 to TRBJ2-2; D uncertain. This CDR3 has 18 residues. The V and J ends lost 5 bases and 1 base respectively, with 20 bases between them. Germline V gene sequence: CDR1 MNHEY, CDR2 SMNVEV (reference sequence). The CDR3 sequence is CASSPHLSQVENTGELFF. CDR3 sequence (DNA): TGTGCCAGCAGTCCACACCTCTCCCAGGTGGAGAACACCGGGGAGCTGTTTTTT.

V gene TRBV5-1 combines with J gene TRBJ1-2; 10 nucleotides align to TRBD1. Germline V gene sequence: CDR1 SGHRS, CDR2 YFSETQ. This CDR3 contains 14 residues. V dropped 4 bases and J dropped 7; count of bases not matched to a gene: 7. CDR3 bases: TGCGCCAGCAGCACCGGGACAGGGGTTGGTGGCTACACCTTC. Protein product: CASSTGTGVGGYTF.

This clone was recorded only once. The V and J genes are TRBV27 and TRBJ2-7; 10 nucleotides align to TRBD1. CDR1 MNHEY and CDR2 SMNVEV come from the germline V gene (reference sequence). This CDR3 comprises 14 residues. With V trimmed by 6 bases and J by 6 bases, 8 bases remained unmatched. The CDR3: CASRGGTGDTEQYF. The CDR3 nucleotides read TGTGCCAGCAGGGGCGGGACAGGGGATACCGAGCAGTACTTC.

The V gene is TRBV5-1, the J gene TRBJ2-4; TRBD1 matches 8 bases. V trimming: 4 bases; J trimming: 8 bases; junction bases outside the gene matches: 2. CDR3 length: 12 residues. Germline CDR1 SGHRS, CDR2 YFSETQ. The DNA for the CDR3 is TGCGCCAGCAGCCTGGACAGGGACATTCAGTACTTC. It translates to CASSLDRDIQYF.

The chain couples TRBV15 to TRBJ2-1, with D perhaps TRBD1 (7 bases). Germline CDR1 LNHNV, CDR2 YYDKDF (reference sequence). The CDR3 loop spans 13 amino acids. Trimming took 6 bases from V and 8 from J, leaving 14 bases between them. This CDR3 is CATRGGQTDEQFF. DNA of the CDR3: TGTGCCACCAGGGGGGGACAGACGGATGAGCAGTTCTTC.